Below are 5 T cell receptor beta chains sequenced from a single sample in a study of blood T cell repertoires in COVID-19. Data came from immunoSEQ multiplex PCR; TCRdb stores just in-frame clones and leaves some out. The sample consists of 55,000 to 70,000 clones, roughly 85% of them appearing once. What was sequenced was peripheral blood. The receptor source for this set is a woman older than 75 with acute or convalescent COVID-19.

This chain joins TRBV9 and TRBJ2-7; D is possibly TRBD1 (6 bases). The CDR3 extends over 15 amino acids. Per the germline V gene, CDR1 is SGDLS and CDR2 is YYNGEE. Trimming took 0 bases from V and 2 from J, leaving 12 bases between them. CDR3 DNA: TGTGCCAGCAGCGTAGGACAGGACACTGCCTACGAGCAGTACTTC. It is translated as CASSVGQDTAYEQYF.

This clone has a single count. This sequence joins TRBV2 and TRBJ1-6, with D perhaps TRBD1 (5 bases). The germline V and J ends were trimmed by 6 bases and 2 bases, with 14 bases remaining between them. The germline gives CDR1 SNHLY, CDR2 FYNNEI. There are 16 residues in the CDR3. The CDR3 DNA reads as TGTGCCAGCAGCCTGATGGGGGGGACCTATAATTCACCCCTCCACTTT. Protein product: CASSLMGGTYNSPLHF.

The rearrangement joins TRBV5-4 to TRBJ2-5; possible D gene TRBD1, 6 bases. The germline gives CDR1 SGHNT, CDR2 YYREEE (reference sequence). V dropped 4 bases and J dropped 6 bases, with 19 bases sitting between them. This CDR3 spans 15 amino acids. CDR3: CASSPGVLEGKTQYF. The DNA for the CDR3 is TGTGCCAGCAGCCCAGGGGTCCTCGAGGGAAAGACCCAGTACTTC.

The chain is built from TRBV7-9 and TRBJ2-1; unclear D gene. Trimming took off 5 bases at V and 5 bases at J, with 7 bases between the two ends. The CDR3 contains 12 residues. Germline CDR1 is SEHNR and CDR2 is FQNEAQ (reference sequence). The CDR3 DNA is TGTGCCAGCAGCCGGAGCGACAATGAGCAGTTCTTC. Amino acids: CASSRSDNEQFF.

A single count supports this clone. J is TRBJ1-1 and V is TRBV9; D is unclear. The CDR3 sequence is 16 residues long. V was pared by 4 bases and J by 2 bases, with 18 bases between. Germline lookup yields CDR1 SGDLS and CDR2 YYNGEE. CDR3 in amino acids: CASSPRLSNLNTEAFF. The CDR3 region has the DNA TGTGCCAGCAGCCCCCGTCTCTCTAACCTAAACACTGAAGCTTTCTTT.